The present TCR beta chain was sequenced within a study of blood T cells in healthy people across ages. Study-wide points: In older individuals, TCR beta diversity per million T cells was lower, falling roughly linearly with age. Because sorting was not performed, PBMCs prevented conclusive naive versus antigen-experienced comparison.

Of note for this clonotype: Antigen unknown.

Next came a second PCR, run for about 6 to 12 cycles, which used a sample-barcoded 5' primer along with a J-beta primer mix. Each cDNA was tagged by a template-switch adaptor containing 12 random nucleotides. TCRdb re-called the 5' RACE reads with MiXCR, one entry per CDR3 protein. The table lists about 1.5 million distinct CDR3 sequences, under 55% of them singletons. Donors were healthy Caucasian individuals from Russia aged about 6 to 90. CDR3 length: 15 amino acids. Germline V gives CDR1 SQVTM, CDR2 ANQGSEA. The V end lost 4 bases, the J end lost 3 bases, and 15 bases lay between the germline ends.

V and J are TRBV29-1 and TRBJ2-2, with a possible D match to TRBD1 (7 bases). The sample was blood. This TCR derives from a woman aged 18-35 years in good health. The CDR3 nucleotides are TGCAGCGTTGCCCCGGGACAGCGGGACACCGGGGAGCTGTTTTTT. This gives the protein CSVAPGQRDTGELFF.